The clone carrying this T cell receptor (beta chain) has a handful of counts. The CDR3 covers 16 residues. Trimming took off 0 bases at V and 2 bases at J, with 14 bases between the two ends. Germline lookup yields CDR1 SGDLS and CDR2 YYNGEE. This sample was taken from a study of Graves' ophthalmopathy and Graves' hyperthyroidism. TCR beta CDR3 amplification used RNA transcripts. The authors performed first-round RT-PCR with HTBI primers and then a second-round multiplex PCR. In TCRdb, the multiplex PCR reads were re-called with MiXCR into one record per CDR3 protein. Of 580,000 or so distinct CDR3 sequences in the sample, 39% were seen once.

The rearrangement joins TRBV9 to TRBJ2-5; tentative D call: TRBD2 (6 bases). The TCR comes from an adult man with Graves' hyperthyroidism. The sample taken for sequencing was peripheral blood or thyroid tissue (not recorded which). CDR3 nucleotides: TGTGCCAGCAGCGTAGGTAGCGGAGGCCTACAAGAGACCCAGTACTTC. As protein: CASSVGSGGLQETQYF.